This T cell receptor (beta chain) was obtained from a study of blood T cells in healthy people across ages. The V end was cut by 1 base, the J end by 5 bases, with 16 bases between. The length of the CDR3 is 15 residues. CDR1 is SQVTM, CDR2 ANQGSEA, per germline. For the second PCR, which ran for 7 to 11 cycles, a sample-barcoded 5' primer and a J-beta primer mix were used. TCRdb recomputed calls from the 5' RACE reads with MiXCR, one row per CDR3 protein. The sample consists of nearly 800,000 distinct CDR3 sequences, roughly 25% of them appearing once. These sequences were also reported in another study, on T cells of mothers and their children.

The V call is TRBV29-1, the J call TRBJ2-3; tentatively, D is TRBD2 (7 bases). This clonotype was sampled from a boy between 10 and 17 years old in good health. The sequenced sample was blood. The CDR3: CSVEAGAGDIDTQYF. CDR3 coding DNA: TGCAGCGTTGAAGCGGGGGCGGGAGATATAGATACGCAGTATTTT.